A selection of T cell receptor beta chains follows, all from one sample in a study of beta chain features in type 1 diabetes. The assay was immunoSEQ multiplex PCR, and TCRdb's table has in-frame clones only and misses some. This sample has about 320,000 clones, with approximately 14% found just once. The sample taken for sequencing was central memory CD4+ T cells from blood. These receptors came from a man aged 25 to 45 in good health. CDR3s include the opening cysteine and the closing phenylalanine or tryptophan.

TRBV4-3,CASSQAPAGGTSYNEQFF
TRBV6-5,CASSEGDEQFF
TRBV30,CAWTQRDRDTQYF
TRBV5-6,CASSLAGKNEKLFF
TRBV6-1,CASSGGQENF
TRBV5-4,CASSLGVGVGEQFF
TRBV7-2,CASSDWTSGRFVQFF
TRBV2,CASSVDRGLKTQYF
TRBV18,CASSERLGYTF
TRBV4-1,CASSQEGRGVGRAFF
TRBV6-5,CASSAGRNEKLFF
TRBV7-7,CASSWRLAGGPAKNIQYF
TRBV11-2,CASSLVSSVEQFF
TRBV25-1,CASSPRGAEAFF
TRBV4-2,CASSTRLVSAQFF
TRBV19,CASSSGETVITDTQYF
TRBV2,CASTREVYNEQFF
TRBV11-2,CASSSEIGYTF
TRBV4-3,CASSHPGRLSGANVLTF
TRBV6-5,CASSYGVGYTEAFF
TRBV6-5,CASRIRVTGELFF
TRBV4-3,CASSHPGLGNEQFF
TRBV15,CATSRRLAGDTDTQYF
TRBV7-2,CASSLWSGPGNEQFF
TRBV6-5,CASSYSRTGTYEQYF
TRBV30,CACSSEKYQPQHF
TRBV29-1,CSVGQGGQETQYF
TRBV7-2,CASSPERYNSPLHF
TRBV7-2,CASNPEAGASYNEQFF
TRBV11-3,CASSSGGFELFF